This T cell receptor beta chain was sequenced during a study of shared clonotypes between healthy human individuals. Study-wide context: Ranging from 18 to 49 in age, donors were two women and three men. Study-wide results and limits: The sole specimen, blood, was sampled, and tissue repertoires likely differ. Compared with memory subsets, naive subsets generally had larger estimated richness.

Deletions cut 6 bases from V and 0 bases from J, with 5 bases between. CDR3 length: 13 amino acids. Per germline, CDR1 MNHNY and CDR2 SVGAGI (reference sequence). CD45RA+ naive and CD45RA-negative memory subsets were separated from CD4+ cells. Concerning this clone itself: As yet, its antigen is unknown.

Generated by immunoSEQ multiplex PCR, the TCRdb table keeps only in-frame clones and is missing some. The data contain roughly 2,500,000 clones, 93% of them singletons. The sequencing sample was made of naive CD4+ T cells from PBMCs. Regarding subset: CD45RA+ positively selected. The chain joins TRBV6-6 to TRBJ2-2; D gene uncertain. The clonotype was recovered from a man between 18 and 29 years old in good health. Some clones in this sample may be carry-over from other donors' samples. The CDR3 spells CASRISNTGELFF. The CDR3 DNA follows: TGTGCCAGCAGGATATCGAACACCGGGGAGCTGTTTTTT.